Shown below are 6 T cell receptor beta chains from a single sample sequenced in a study of tumor-infiltrating lymphocytes in primary liver carcinoma listed by TCRdb under 2017. The sequencing machine was an Illumina HiSeq 2500. A constant-region primer and ProtoScript II reverse transcriptase were used to reverse-transcribe TCRbeta-specific cDNA from 500 ng total RNA. TCRbeta libraries were built with three nested multiplex PCR rounds, a slightly modified ARM-PCR procedure. Each of the first two PCR rounds ran for approximately 11 cycles and used multiplex TRBV1-TRBV30 forward primers together with a Cbeta reverse primer. TCRdb trimmed public reads at Q25 via fastp, called clones via MiXCR and kept in-frame beta chains. One record per CDR3 amino acid sequence lists the most common genes and DNA. Present in this sample are approximately 300,000 distinct CDR3 sequences, about 60% of which were seen just once. The ten biggest clones cover around 9.5% of the sample.

Blood RNA was extracted from unsorted whole blood with TRIzol reagent; germline DNA came from the DNeasy Blood & Tissue kit. Sequences were obtained from peripheral blood. Source of these receptors: a man aged 40-49 years with primary liver carcinoma and hepatitis B virus infection.

This clonotype was detected only once. One end of the junction varies from germline; a read error may be responsible. This chain links TRBV11-3 with TRBJ2-3, with D possibly being TRBD2 (6 bases). This CDR3 spans 16 amino acids. Germline V gene lookup returns CDR1 SGHNT and CDR2 YENEEA. The CDR3 sequence is CASTQSIQGPGDTQYF. In DNA form, the CDR3 reads TGTGCCAGCACCCAGAGTATTCAGGGCCCGGGGGATACACAGTATTTT.

This rearrangement joins TRBV9 to TRBJ1-4; weak D call: TRBD1 (6 bases). The germline gives CDR1 SGDLS, CDR2 YYNGEE. V lost 3 bases and J lost 5, with 23 bases in between. CDR3 length equals 18 residues. Here the CDR3 reads CASSAEEGGVRGNEKLFF. The CDR3 region has the DNA TGTGCCAGCAGCGCGGAGGAAGGGGGGGTCAGGGGAAATGAAAAACTGTTTTTT.

The count of this clonotype is one. A much larger clone lies one base from this, so it may be a read error. The V and J genes are TRBV6-2 or TRBV6-3 and TRBJ2-7; 8 bases fit TRBD2. The CDR3 runs to 16 residues. The J segment lost 3 bases and the V segment lost 6 bases, leaving 13 bases of the junction unmatched. CDR1 and CDR2 from the germline V gene are MNHEY and SVGEGT. The CDR3 here is CASSPDCGRSHYEQYF. In DNA form, the CDR3 reads TGTGCCAGCAGCCCAGACTGCGGGAGGTCTCACTACGAGCAGTACTTC.

With regard to this clonotype: A much larger clone is a single base away; this may be a read error. The chain has TRBV6-5 and TRBJ1-5; TRBD1 might be the D (5 bases). The CDR3 covers 13 residues. Trimming stripped 8 bases from V and 3 bases from J, with 11 bases between. Looked up from germline, CDR1 is MNHEY and CDR2 is SVGAGI. The DNA of the CDR3 is TGTGCCAGCGGGGACGGTAACAATCAGCCCCAGCATTTT. It is translated as CASGDGNNQPQHF.

This chain joins TRBV7-8 and TRBJ2-1; TRBD2 matches at 12 bases. The CDR3 is 18 amino acids. Germline CDR1 is SGHVS and CDR2 is FQNEAQ. Losses at the gene ends were 4 bases for V and 10 bases for J; bases not matched to a gene: 17. CDR3 amino acids: CASSSGTRRLAGVREQFF. The DNA for the CDR3 is TGTGCCAGCAGCTCAGGGACTCGAAGACTAGCGGGAGTTCGGGAGCAGTTCTTC.

This clonotype showed up many times. The chain recombines TRBV6-2 or TRBV6-3 with TRBJ2-7; TRBD2 aligns across 7 bases. The germline V gene has CDR1 MNHEY and CDR2 SVGEGT. This CDR3 region has 14 residues. Trimming removed 7 bases from V and 0 bases from J; junction bases left unmatched: 6. The CDR3: CASIRGGSSYEQYF. The CDR3 DNA sequence: TGTGCCAGCATCAGAGGCGGGAGCTCCTACGAGCAGTACTTC.